These 20 T cell receptor beta chains originate from one sample sequenced in a study of blood T cell repertoires in COVID-19. Generated by immunoSEQ multiplex PCR, the TCRdb table keeps only in-frame clones and is missing some. The sample shows around 300,000 clones, roughly four fifths of them seen only once. Specimen: peripheral blood. The receptors come from a woman in her forties or fifties who had recovered from COVID-19.

This clone was seen many times. The CDR3 loop reads CASSSPSRRGAGGYEQYF. The CDR3 region has the DNA TGTGCCAGCAGCTCCCCCTCGAGGCGGGGAGCGGGAGGTTATGAGCAGTACTTC. The J gene is TRBJ2-7, the V gene TRBV27; 9 bases agree with TRBD2. With 6 bases clipped from V and 7 bases from J, the junction kept 22 bases outside the gene matches. CDR3 length equals 18 residues. Germline values: CDR1 MNHEY, CDR2 SMNVEV (reference sequence).

The J gene is TRBJ1-2, the V gene TRBV3-1 (or the pseudogene TRBV3-2); possibly TRBD1 for D (6 bases). V was cut by 2 bases and J by 0 bases, with 7 bases left in between. Per germline, CDR1 LGHDT and CDR2 YNNKEL (reference sequence). This CDR3 comprises 14 residues. In DNA, the CDR3 is TGTGCCAGCAGCCAATGGACAGCTAACTATGGCTACACCTTC. Translated: CASSQWTANYGYTF.

The V gene is TRBV3-1 (or the pseudogene TRBV3-2), the J gene TRBJ2-5, with TRBD2 matching over 8 bases. The CDR3 runs 14 residues. V shed 3 bases, J shed 4 bases, and the junction held 4 bases outside the gene matches. Germline CDR1 is LGHDT and CDR2 is YNNKEL (reference sequence). As DNA, the CDR3 is TGTGCCAGCAGCCAGGCGGGAGGTCCAGAGACCCAGTACTTC. This codes for CASSQAGGPETQYF.

The chain links TRBV18 to TRBJ2-5, with TRBD1 identical over 7 bases. With 5 bases clipped from V and 2 bases from J, the junction kept 5 bases outside the gene matches. The CDR3 extends over 14 amino acids. Germline values: CDR1 KGHSH, CDR2 LQKENI. The CDR3 DNA sequence: TGTGCCAGCTCATCCCAACAGGGGCAAGAGACCCAGTACTTC. Amino acid sequence: CASSSQQGQETQYF.

The CDR3 sequence: CASSRTGVMQAFF. The CDR3 DNA is TGTGCCAGCAGTCGGACAGGGGTAATGCAGGCTTTCTTT. The chain uses TRBV5-6 and TRBJ1-1, with 9 bases fitting TRBD1. Germline lookup yields CDR1 SGHDT and CDR2 YYEEEE. This CDR3 is built from 13 residues. The V and J ends lost 5 bases and 11 bases, in that order; junction bases with no gene match: 10.

The gene calls are TRBV5-5 and TRBJ1-2; 9 positions match TRBD1. Germline assignment: CDR1 SGHKS and CDR2 YYEKEE (reference sequence). V was clipped by 3 bases and J by 4 bases; unmatched bases: 7. This CDR3 is built from 15 residues. DNA for the CDR3: TGTGCCAGCAGCTCAGGGGGACAGGGTAGCTATGGCTACACCTTC. Encoded protein: CASSSGGQGSYGYTF.

This clone was picked up one time. An end of the junction differs from the germline gene, which may be a read error. This rearrangement joins TRBV5-1 to TRBJ1-5; unclear D gene. The V gene's germline CDR1 is SGHRS and CDR2 YFSETQ. The length of the CDR3 is 15 residues. The CDR3 reads CASSLGVSSDQPQHF. The CDR3 DNA reads as TGCGCCAGCAGCTTGGGGGTCTCTAGCGATCAGCCCCAGCATTTT.

The chain joins TRBV28 to TRBJ1-6, with TRBD1 as a possible D gene (6 bases). Germline values: CDR1 MDHEN, CDR2 SYDVKM. The CDR3 loop spans 14 amino acids. V gave up 5 bases and J gave up 7 bases, with 12 bases separating them. CDR3 sequence (DNA): TGTGCCAGCAGTACCGGACAGCCCAATTCACCCCTCCACTTT. Its translation is CASSTGQPNSPLHF.

This sequence joins TRBV21-1 and TRBJ2-1; TRBD2, the D gene given by the table, was not confirmed from the DNA. TRBV21-1 is a recognized pseudogene. This CDR3 region has 16 residues. CDR3 DNA: TGTGCCAGCAGCAAACCCCCGAGGGCGACCTACAATGAGCAGTTCTTC. Its translation is CASSKPPRATYNEQFF.

The J gene is TRBJ1-3, the V gene TRBV6-1, with TRBD1 identical over 8 bases. V lost 2 bases, J lost 2 bases, and 5 bases stayed unmatched. Germline values: CDR1 MNHNS, CDR2 SASEGT. The CDR3 extends over 16 amino acids. In DNA, the CDR3 is TGTGCCAGCAGTGAACTCGGACAGGGACCTGGAAACACCATATATTTT. Amino acid sequence: CASSELGQGPGNTIYF.

The chain is built from TRBV6-2 or TRBV6-3 and TRBJ1-1; TRBD1 might be the D (6 bases). From germline, CDR1 is MNHEY and CDR2 SVGEGT. This CDR3 is 15 amino acids long. The V gene lost 2 bases and the J gene lost 3 bases, with 13 bases spanning the gap. The CDR3 is CASSYRGGADTEAFF. The DNA of the CDR3 is TGTGCCAGCAGTTACCGTGGGGGCGCGGACACTGAAGCTTTCTTT.

The chain uses TRBV9 and TRBJ1-6; D possibly corresponds to TRBD1 (6 bases). The CDR3 has 15 residues. Germline values: CDR1 SGDLS, CDR2 YYNGEE. V lost 4 bases to trimming and J lost 7 bases, with 15 bases between them. The chain's CDR3 is CASSSSGAGNSPLHF. DNA for the CDR3: TGTGCCAGCAGCTCCTCAGGGGCAGGAAATTCACCCCTCCACTTT.

The CDR3 loop is CASSVGLAGEADTQYF. In DNA form, the CDR3 reads TGTGCCAGCAGCGTGGGACTAGCGGGAGAAGCTGATACGCAGTATTTT. The chain couples TRBV9 to TRBJ2-3; 14 nucleotides align to TRBD2. Germline V CDR1 and CDR2: SGDLS, YYNGEE. The V segment lost 2 bases and the J segment 6 bases; nucleotides outside the gene matches: 5. This CDR3 is 16 amino acids long. Supplemented by reference TRBV9 and TRBJ2-3, the full variable domain reads DSGVTQTPKHLITATGQRVTLRCSPRSGDLSVYWYQQSLDQGLQFLIQYYNGEERAKGNILERFSAQQFPDLHSELNLSSLELGDSALYFCASSVGLAGEADTQYFGPGTRLTVL.

The J gene is TRBJ1-4, the V gene TRBV19; 9 bases are shared with TRBD1. The trim removed 11 bases at V and 7 bases at J, leaving 8 bases unmatched. The CDR3 sequence is 13 residues long. Germline V gives CDR1 LNHDA, CDR2 SQIVND (reference sequence). Written as DNA, the CDR3 is TGTGCCGTCGGACAGGGGATGGGTGAAAAACTGTTTTTT. Translated: CAVGQGMGEKLFF.

The chain uses TRBV6-5 and TRBJ2-3; 7 nucleotides match TRBD1. The ends lost 8 bases at V and 3 bases at J; junction bases unmatched: 5. This CDR3 spans 13 amino acids. CDR1 is MNHEY, CDR2 SVGAGI, per germline. The CDR3 DNA reads as TGTGCCAGCCGGGACAGATTGACAGATACGCAGTATTTT. Residues: CASRDRLTDTQYF.

Concerning this clone itself: Different DNA sequences within this sample yield the same CDR3. The chain links TRBV27 to TRBJ1-4; TRBD1 might be the D (6 bases). V was shortened by 1 base and J by 5 bases, with 8 bases between the two germline ends. Per the germline V gene, CDR1 is MNHEY and CDR2 is SMNVEV (reference sequence). There are 14 residues in the CDR3. CDR3 residues: CASSLWGGNEKLFF. The CDR3 coding sequence is TGTGCCAGCAGTTTATGGGGGGGCAATGAAAAACTGTTTTTT.

This chain links TRBV3-1 (or the pseudogene TRBV3-2) with TRBJ2-5; TRBD2 matches 12 bases. This CDR3 contains 19 residues. The germline CDR1 and CDR2 sequences are LGHDT and YNNKEL (reference sequence). V was pared by 1 base and J by 4 bases, with 13 bases of the junction left unmatched. CDR3 nucleotide sequence: TGTGCCAGCAGCCAAGTTTCCCCTCGACCTAGCGGGGGGGGAGAGACCCAGTACTTC. Translating gives CASSQVSPRPSGGGETQYF.

This clone was observed once. The rearrangement uses TRBV7-2 and TRBJ1-2, with D possibly being TRBD1 (6 bases). The V gene's germline CDR1 is SGHTA and CDR2 FQGNSA. CDR3 length equals 14 residues. Deletions cut 4 bases from V and 8 bases from J, with 17 bases between. The CDR3 DNA sequence: TGTGCCAGCAGCTACAGACGGGGGGCGGAAGGCTACACCTTC. It codes for CASSYRRGAEGYTF.

The chain carries TRBV5-1 and TRBJ2-1, with D perhaps TRBD2 (6 bases). CDR1 is SGHRS and CDR2 is YFSETQ in the germline V gene. Trimming removed 7 bases from V and 4 bases from J, with 18 bases in between. The CDR3 extends over 15 amino acids. Written as DNA, the CDR3 is TGCGCCAGCCGAAACCCCGGAGGGGTTTACAATGAGCAGTTCTTC. Translated, it gives CASRNPGGVYNEQFF. The whole variable domain, remainder taken from reference TRBV5-1 and TRBJ2-1, is KAGVTQTPRYLIKTRGQQVTLSCSPISGHRSVSWYQQTPGQGLQFLFEYFSETQRNKGNFPGRFSGRQFSNSRSEMNVSTLELGDSALYLCASRNPGGVYNEQFFGPGTRLTVL.

This chain joins TRBV7-9 and TRBJ2-5; possible D gene TRBD2, 6 bases. V was pared by 5 bases and J by 2 bases, with 18 bases between. Germline V gene sequence: CDR1 SEHNR, CDR2 FQNEAQ (reference sequence). This CDR3 region has 16 residues. DNA of the CDR3: TGTGCCAGCAGCCCCAGGGTGGGGGGTGCGCAAGAGACCCAGTACTTC. Residues: CASSPRVGGAQETQYF. The complete variable domain, with remaining parts taken from reference TRBV7-9 and TRBJ2-5, reads DTGVSQNPRHKITKRGQNVTFRCDPISEHNRLYWYRQTLGQGPEFLTYFQNEAQLEKSRLLSDRFSAERPKGSFSTLEIQRTEQGDSAMYLCASSPRVGGAQETQYFGPGTRLLVL.